This entry describes one TCR beta chain. The sample comes from a study of monozygotic twins with inflammatory bowel disease. Without any T cell sorting, total RNA was isolated from whole blood. CDR3 length: 15 amino acids. Germline V gives CDR1 MNHEY, CDR2 SVGAGI. Researchers generated cDNA in eight separate reactions per sample. Two rounds of nested PCR, of about 17 and 10 cycles, were run on TCRalpha and TCRbeta cDNA. TCRdb re-called the 5' RACE reads and gives one entry per CDR3 protein, without DNA. The listing records hundreds of thousands of distinct CDR3 sequences. V is TRBV6-5 and J is TRBJ2-4; the TRBD1 assignment by TCRdb is unverifiable without DNA. The receptor was derived from a human donor with ulcerative colitis or Crohn's disease, or a healthy co-twin of an affected twin (not recorded which). Sequenced sample: blood. The CDR3 loop is CASSYTGTAKNIQYF.